These T cell receptor beta chains were read from a single sample in a study of T-cell reconstitution after alpha-beta-depleted transplantation in children. One entry per CDR3 protein, called by TCRdb with MiXCR from the PCR reads. The sample includes about 500,000 distinct CDR3 sequences, around a third of them seen just once. Source: PBMCs from the stem cell graft donor, taken from the stem cell graft. These receptors came from a human donor who donated a stem cell graft to a child with aplastic anemia. Both conserved end residues are part of each CDR3. The order of the fields is D gene, clone size, J gene, V gene, CDR3 DNA, CDR3 protein. The D gene is left open where the match is weak. Expanded clones get a size class; other rows say once, few or many, or leave the size out.

>.|few|TRBJ1-2|TRBV7-9
TGTGCCAGCAGCCCTACAGGGTATGACTATGGCTACACCTTC
CASSPTGYDYGYTF
>.|.|TRBJ2-1|TRBV29-1
TGCAGCGTTGAAGTCGTGGGGACCGATCAGTTCTTC
CSVEVVGTDQFF
>TRBD2|.|TRBJ2-1|TRBV19
TGTGCCAGTAGGGTAGCGGGAGCCTATGAGCAGTTCTTC
CASRVAGAYEQFF
>.|.|TRBJ2-3|TRBV9
TGTGCCAGCAGCACGCGTACAGGGCGCACAGATACGCAGTATTTT
CASSTRTGRTDTQYF
>TRBD2|few|TRBJ2-5|TRBV7-2
TGTGCCAGCAGCTTAGTGGCTAGCGGGGCACGAGAGACCCAGTACTTC
CASSLVASGARETQYF
>.|few|TRBJ1-1|TRBV4-3
TGCGCCAGCAGCCTCCTCCGAACAGGGCCGAACACTGAAGCTTTCTTT
CASSLLRTGPNTEAFF
>.|few|TRBJ2-3|TRBV7-2
TGTGCCAGCAGCCGGCCGAGCACAGATACGCAGTATTTT
CASSRPSTDTQYF
>TRBD2|.|TRBJ2-3|TRBV20-1
TGCAGTGCTAGATGGTCGCGGGAGCTTTTAACTAGCACAGATACGCAGTATTTT
CSARWSRELLTSTDTQYF
>TRBD1|.|TRBJ2-3|TRBV6-5
TGTGCCAGCAGTTACCCGGGAACAGGGGGTACGCAGTATTTT
CASSYPGTGGTQYF
>.|.|TRBJ1-1|TRBV10-1
TGCGCCAGCAGTGAGGGGGTGAACACTGAAGCTTTCTTT
CASSEGVNTEAFF
>TRBD1|.|TRBJ2-7|TRBV12-3/TRBV12-4
TGTGCCAGCAGTCATGCGGGACAGGCCTCCTACGAGCAGTACTTC
CASSHAGQASYEQYF
>.|few|TRBJ2-7|TRBV5-1
TGCGCCAGCAGCCCCGAAGGACAGTCCTACGAGCAGTACTTC
CASSPEGQSYEQYF
>.|few|TRBJ1-1|TRBV7-9
TGTGCCAGCAGCTCCCTTTACACTGAAGCTTTCTTT
CASSSLYTEAFF
>.|few|TRBJ2-2|TRBV29-1
TGCAGCGTGTCCTTTTCCGCTACCGGGGAGCTGTTTTTT
CSVSFSATGELFF
>.|many|TRBJ2-3|TRBV27
TGTGCCAGCGGCACAGATACGCAGTATTTT
CASGTDTQYF
>.|few|TRBJ1-6|TRBV5-1
TGCGCCAGCAGGCGGGGTCTTGAGCCACCCCTCCACTTT
CASRRGLEPPLHF
>TRBD1|.|TRBJ1-6|TRBV7-6
TGTGCCAGCAGCCCACGACAGGGGGATTCACCCCTCCACTTT
CASSPRQGDSPLHF
>TRBD1|few|TRBJ2-7|TRBV18
TGTGCCAGCTCACCAAGTTTGACAGGGGGAGCCTACGAGCAGTACTTC
CASSPSLTGGAYEQYF
>.|.|TRBJ1-3|TRBV29-1
TGCAGCGTCCGAGGGGCGTCAGGAAACACCATATATTTT
CSVRGASGNTIYF
>TRBD2|.|TRBJ2-1|TRBV20-1
TGCAGTGCCTCCCTGGGAGCGGGAGGGTCCTACAATGAGCAGTTCTTC
CSASLGAGGSYNEQFF
>.|.|TRBJ1-2|TRBV25-1
TGTGCCAGCAGTGAAGGAAACTGTGGCTACACCTTC
CASSEGNCGYTF
>.|few|TRBJ1-1|TRBV20-1
TGCAGTGCTAGCGTTGACATGAACACTGAAGCTTTCTTT
CSASVDMNTEAFF
>.|once|TRBJ2-3|TRBV28
TGTGCCAGCAGGCTTCGGGATGGGTCCACAGATACGCAGTATTTT
CASRLRDGSTDTQYF